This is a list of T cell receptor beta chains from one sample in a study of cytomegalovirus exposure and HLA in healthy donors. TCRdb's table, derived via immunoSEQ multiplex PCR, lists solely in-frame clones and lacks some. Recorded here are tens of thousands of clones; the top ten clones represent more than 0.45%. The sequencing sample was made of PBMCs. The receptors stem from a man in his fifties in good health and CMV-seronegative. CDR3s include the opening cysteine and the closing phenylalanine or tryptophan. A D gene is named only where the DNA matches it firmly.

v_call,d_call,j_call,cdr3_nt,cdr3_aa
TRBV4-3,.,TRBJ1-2,TGCGCCAGCAGCCAAGAGCCGGGGGGGACCTATGGCTACACCTTC,CASSQEPGGTYGYTF
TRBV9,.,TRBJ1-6,TGTGCCAGCAGCACGTGGGACACCGGTAATTCACCCCTCCACTTT,CASSTWDTGNSPLHF
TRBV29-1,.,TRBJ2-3,TGCAGCGTTGAAGAACAGCGCACAGATACGCAGTATTTT,CSVEEQRTDTQYF
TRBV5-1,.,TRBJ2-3,TGCGCCAGCAGCTTTCAGGATCCCACAGATACGCAGTATTTT,CASSFQDPTDTQYF
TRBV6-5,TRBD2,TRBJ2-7,TGTGCCAGCAGCGGACTAGCGGGGGCCGAGCAGTACTTC,CASSGLAGAEQYF
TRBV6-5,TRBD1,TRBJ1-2,TGTGCCAGCAGTTACAGCCCAGGGGGCAGATATGGCTACACCTTC,CASSYSPGGRYGYTF
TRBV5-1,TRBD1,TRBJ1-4,TGCGCCAGCAGCCTAAAAAGACAGGGCGGGGATGAAAAACTGTTTTTT,CASSLKRQGGDEKLFF
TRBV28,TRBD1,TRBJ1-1,TGTGCCAGCAGTCCGGGACAGGGTGTCGCTGAAGCTTTCTTT,CASSPGQGVAEAFF
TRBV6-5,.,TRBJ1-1,TGTGCCAGTCAGGGATCAGGGTCCGGCACTGAAGCTTTCTTT,CASQGSGSGTEAFF
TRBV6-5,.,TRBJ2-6,TGTGCCAGCGGAGCCTCTGGGGCCAACGTCCTGACTTTC,CASGASGANVLTF
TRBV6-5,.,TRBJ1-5,TGTGCCAGCAGTAAACAGGGCTTTAGCAATCAGCCCCAGCATTTT,CASSKQGFSNQPQHF
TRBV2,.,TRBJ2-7,TGTGCCAGCAGGCAGGGGCTAACCTACGAGCAGTACTTC,CASRQGLTYEQYF
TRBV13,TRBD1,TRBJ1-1,TGTGCCAGCAGGATGACCGGGACAGGGTACATGAACACTGAAGCTTTCTTT,CASRMTGTGYMNTEAFF
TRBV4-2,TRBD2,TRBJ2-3,TGTGCCAGCAGCCAGGCGACGGGGGGAAAAGATACGCAGTATTTT,CASSQATGGKDTQYF
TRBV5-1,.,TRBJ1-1,TGCGCCAGCAGCTCCGGGTCCGGGTACACTGAAGCTTTCTTT,CASSSGSGYTEAFF
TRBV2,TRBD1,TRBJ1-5,TGTGCCAGCATGACAGGGGATCAGCCCCAGCATTTT,CASMTGDQPQHF
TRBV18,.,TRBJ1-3,TGTGCCAGCTCACCTGCGGGGCCCTCTGGAAACACCATATATTTT,CASSPAGPSGNTIYF